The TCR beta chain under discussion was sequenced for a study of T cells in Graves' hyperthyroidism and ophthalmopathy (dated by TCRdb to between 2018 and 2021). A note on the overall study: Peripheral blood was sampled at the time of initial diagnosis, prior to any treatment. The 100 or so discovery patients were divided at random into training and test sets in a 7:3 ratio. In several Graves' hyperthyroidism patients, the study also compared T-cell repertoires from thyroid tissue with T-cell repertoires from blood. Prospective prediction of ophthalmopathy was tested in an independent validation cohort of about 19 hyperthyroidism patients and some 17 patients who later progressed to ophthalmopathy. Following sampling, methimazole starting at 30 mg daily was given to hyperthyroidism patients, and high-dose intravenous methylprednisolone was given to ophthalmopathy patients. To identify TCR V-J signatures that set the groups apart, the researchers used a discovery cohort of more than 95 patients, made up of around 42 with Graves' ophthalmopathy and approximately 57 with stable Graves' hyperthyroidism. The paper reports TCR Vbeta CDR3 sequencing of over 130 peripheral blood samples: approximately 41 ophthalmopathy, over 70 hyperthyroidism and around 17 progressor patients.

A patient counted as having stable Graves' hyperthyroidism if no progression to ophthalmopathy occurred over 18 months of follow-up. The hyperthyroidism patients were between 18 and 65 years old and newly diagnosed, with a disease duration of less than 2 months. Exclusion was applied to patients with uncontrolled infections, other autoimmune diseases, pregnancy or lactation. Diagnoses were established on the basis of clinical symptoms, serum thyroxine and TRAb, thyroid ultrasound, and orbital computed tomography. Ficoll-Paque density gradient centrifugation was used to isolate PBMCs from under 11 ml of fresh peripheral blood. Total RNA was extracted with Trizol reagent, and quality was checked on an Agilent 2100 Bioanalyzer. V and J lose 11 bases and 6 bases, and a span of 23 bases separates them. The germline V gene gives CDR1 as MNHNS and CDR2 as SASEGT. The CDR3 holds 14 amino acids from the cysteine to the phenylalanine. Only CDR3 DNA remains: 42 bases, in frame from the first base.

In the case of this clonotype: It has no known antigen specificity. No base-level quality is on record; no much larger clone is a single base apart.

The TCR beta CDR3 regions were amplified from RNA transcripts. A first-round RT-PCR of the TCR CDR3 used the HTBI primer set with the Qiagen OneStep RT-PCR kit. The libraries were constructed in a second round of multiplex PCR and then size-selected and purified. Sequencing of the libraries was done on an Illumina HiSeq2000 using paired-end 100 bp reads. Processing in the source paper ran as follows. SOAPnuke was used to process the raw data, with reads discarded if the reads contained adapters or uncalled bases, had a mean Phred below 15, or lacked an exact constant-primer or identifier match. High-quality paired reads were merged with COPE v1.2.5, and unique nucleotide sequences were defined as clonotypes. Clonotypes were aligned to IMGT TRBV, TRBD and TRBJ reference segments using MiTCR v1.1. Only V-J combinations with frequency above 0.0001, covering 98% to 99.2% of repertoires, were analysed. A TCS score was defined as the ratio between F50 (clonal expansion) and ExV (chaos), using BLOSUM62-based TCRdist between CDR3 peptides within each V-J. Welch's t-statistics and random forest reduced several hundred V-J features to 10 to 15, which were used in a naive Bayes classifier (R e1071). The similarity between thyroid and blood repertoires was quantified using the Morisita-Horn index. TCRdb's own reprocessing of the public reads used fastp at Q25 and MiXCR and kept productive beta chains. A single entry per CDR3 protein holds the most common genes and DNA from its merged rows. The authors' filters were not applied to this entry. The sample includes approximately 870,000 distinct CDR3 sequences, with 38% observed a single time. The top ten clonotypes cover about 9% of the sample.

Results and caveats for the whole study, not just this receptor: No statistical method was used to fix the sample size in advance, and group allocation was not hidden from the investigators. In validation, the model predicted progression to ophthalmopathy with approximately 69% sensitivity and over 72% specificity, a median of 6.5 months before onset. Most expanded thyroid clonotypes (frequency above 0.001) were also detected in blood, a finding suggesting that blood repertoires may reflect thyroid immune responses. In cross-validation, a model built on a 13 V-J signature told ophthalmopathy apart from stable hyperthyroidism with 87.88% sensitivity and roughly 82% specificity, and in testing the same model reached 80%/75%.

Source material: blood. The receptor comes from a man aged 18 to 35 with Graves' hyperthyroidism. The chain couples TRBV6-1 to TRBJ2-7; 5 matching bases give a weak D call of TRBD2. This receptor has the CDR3 CAWSVKAEGFEQYF. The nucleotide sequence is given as TGTGCCTGGAGTGTTAAAGCCGAGGGATTCGAGCAGTACTTC.